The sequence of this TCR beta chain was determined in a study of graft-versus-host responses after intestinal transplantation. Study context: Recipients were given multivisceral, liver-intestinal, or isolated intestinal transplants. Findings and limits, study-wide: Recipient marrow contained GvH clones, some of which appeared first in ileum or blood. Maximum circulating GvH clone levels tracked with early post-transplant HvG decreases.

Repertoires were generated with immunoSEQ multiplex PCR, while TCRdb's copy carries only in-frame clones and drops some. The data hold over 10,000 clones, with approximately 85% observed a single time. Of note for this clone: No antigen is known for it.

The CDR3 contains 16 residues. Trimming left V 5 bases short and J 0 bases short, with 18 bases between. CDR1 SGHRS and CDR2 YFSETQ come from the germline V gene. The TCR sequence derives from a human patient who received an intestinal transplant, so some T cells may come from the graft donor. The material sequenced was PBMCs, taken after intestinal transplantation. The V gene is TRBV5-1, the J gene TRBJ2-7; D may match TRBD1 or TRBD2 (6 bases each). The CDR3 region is CASRQNGGAGSYEQYF. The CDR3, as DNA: TGCGCCAGCAGGCAGAACGGGGGCGCCGGCTCCTACGAGCAGTACTTC. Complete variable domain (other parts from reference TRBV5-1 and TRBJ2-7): KAGVTQTPRYLIKTRGQQVTLSCSPISGHRSVSWYQQTPGQGLQFLFEYFSETQRNKGNFPGRFSGRQFSNSRSEMNVSTLELGDSALYLCASRQNGGAGSYEQYFGPGTRLTVT.